These 20 T cell receptor beta chains were all obtained from the same sample, sequenced in a study of OX40 agonist ivuxolimab in advanced cancers. Clones were read by immunoSEQ multiplex PCR, and TCRdb kept only the in-frame ones, dropping some. Among roughly 67,000 clones listed, around 79% were seen once. Specimen: CD4+ or CD8+ T cells sorted from blood, collected in a trial of the OX40 agonist ivuxolimab. Receptors were obtained from an adult with an advanced solid tumor such as melanoma, head and neck, liver or kidney cancer.

This clone was detected a few times. This chain uses TRBV5-1 with TRBJ2-3; 8 nucleotides agree with TRBD1. The ends lost 3 bases at V and 4 bases at J; junction bases unmatched: 10. The length of the CDR3 is 16 residues. In germline, CDR1 is SGHRS, CDR2 YFSETQ. CDR3 sequence: CASSSRQGAGADTQYF. Here the CDR3 DNA reads TGCGCCAGCAGCTCCAGGCAGGGGGCAGGCGCAGATACGCAGTATTTT.

This chain links TRBV6-5 with TRBJ1-1; D not resolved. Germline assignment: CDR1 MNHEY and CDR2 SVGAGI. The V end lost 0 bases, the J end lost 0 bases, and 8 bases lay between the germline ends. The CDR3 has 15 amino acids. The CDR3 reads CASSYSRRMNTEAFF. The DNA of the CDR3 is TGTGCCAGCAGTTACTCGAGGCGGATGAACACTGAAGCTTTCTTT.

The rearrangement joins TRBV7-2 to TRBJ1-1, with TRBD1 matching 7 bases. The CDR3 length is 15 residues. Germline V gene data show CDR1 as SGHTA and CDR2 as FQGNSA. J was trimmed by 5 bases and V by 2 bases; bases with no gene match: 8. CDR3 nucleotide sequence: TGTGCCAGCAGCTTAAATAGGGGGCTGGGGACTGAAGCTTTCTTT. Translating it yields CASSLNRGLGTEAFF.

V is TRBV18 and J is TRBJ1-2, with no clear D. V lost 6 bases and J lost 0, with 14 bases in between. The CDR3 is 15 amino acids. Germline values: CDR1 KGHSH, CDR2 LQKENI. DNA of the CDR3: TGTGCCAGCTCCCAGGACGGCCAAACTAACTATGGCTACACCTTC. Residues: CASSQDGQTNYGYTF.

This clone was observed a handful of times. CDR3 DNA sequence: TGTGCCAGCAGCTTGGTGGGGAAGGCCGAGCAGTACTTC. It encodes CASSLVGKAEQYF. This chain connects TRBV5-5 to TRBJ2-7; the D is unclear. Per the germline V gene, CDR1 is SGHKS and CDR2 is YYEKEE (reference sequence). V was trimmed by 0 bases and J by 6 bases, leaving 10 bases between them. The CDR3 covers 13 residues.

J is TRBJ2-1 and V is TRBV7-2, with TRBD1 matching over 8 bases. The germline V gene encodes CDR1 SGHTA and CDR2 FQGNSA. The CDR3 runs to 14 residues. V shed 5 bases, J shed 6 bases, and the junction held 6 bases outside the gene matches. The CDR3 DNA sequence: TGTGCCAGCAGCGTACGACAGGGGATCAATGAGCAGTTCTTC. Its translation: CASSVRQGINEQFF.

J is TRBJ1-6 and V is TRBV6-5; 7 bases are shared with TRBD1. Germline V gives CDR1 MNHEY, CDR2 SVGAGI. The CDR3 loop spans 14 amino acids. V gave up 5 bases and J gave up 9 bases; unmatched junction bases: 7. The DNA of the CDR3 is TGTGCCAGCAGTAGGGGGCGCTCTAGTTCACCCCTCCACTTT. Its protein product is CASSRGRSSSPLHF.

The chain links TRBV5-1 to TRBJ1-2, with a tentative D call TRBD1 (5 bases). CDR3 size: 15 residues. The germline V and J ends were trimmed by 0 bases and 8 bases, with 17 bases remaining between them. The germline gives CDR1 SGHRS, CDR2 YFSETQ. CDR3 nucleotide sequence: TGCGCCAGCAGCTTGGATGGGACGGGATTTGAGGGCTACACCTTC. Translating gives CASSLDGTGFEGYTF.

The rearrangement links TRBV28 to TRBJ1-4; a possible D gene is TRBD1 (6 bases). CDR1 is MDHEN and CDR2 is SYDVKM in the germline V gene. This CDR3 comprises 18 residues. Between the trimmed V and J ends, which lost 4 bases and 1 base, there was a span of 19 bases. The CDR3 sequence: CASSSISPQGLTNEKLFF. The CDR3 bases are TGTGCCAGCAGTTCGATCTCTCCTCAGGGGTTAACTAATGAAAAACTGTTTTTT.

Details on this clone: This CDR3 is also generated by other DNA sequences in the sample. The chain recombines TRBV7-9 with TRBJ1-5; 8 bases fit TRBD1. The CDR3 contains 15 residues. V shed 5 bases and J 2 bases; nucleotides not matched to a gene: 5. Germline CDR1 SEHNR, CDR2 FQNEAQ (reference sequence). This CDR3 reads CASSRGQGGNQPQHF. CDR3 DNA: TGTGCCAGCAGCCGTGGACAGGGAGGCAATCAGCCCCAGCATTTT.

V gene TRBV5-6 combines with J gene TRBJ1-1, with D unresolved. Germline CDR1 is SGHDT and CDR2 is YYEEEE. The CDR3 contains 15 residues. Trimming took off 3 bases at V and 0 bases at J, with 12 bases between the two ends. This CDR3 is CASSSYPTLNTEAFF. CDR3 nucleotides: TGTGCCAGCAGCTCCTACCCGACATTGAACACTGAAGCTTTCTTT.

This rearrangement joins TRBV4-1 to TRBJ1-1; tentatively, D is TRBD1 (6 bases). This CDR3 is built from 14 residues. CDR1 is MGHRA and CDR2 is YSYEKL in the germline V gene. V shed 0 bases and J shed 6 bases, with 11 bases lying between them. CDR3 sequence (DNA): TGCGCCAGCAGCCAAGAGACAGGAATTGCTGAAGCTTTCTTT. Its protein product is CASSQETGIAEAFF.

On this clone itself: The sample has other DNA sequences that encode this CDR3 too. The genes are TRBV5-1 and TRBJ1-1; D possibly corresponds to TRBD1 (5 bases). The CDR3 has 13 amino acids. Trimming stripped 1 base from V and 1 base from J, with 5 bases between. Germline-derived CDR1 and CDR2 are SGHRS and YFSETQ. CDR3 sequence (DNA): TGCGCCAGCAGCTTGACAGGGAACACTGAAGCTTTCTTT. Its translation: CASSLTGNTEAFF.

V is TRBV7-3 and J is TRBJ2-1; the D gene is possibly TRBD2 (5 bases). Germline V gene sequence: CDR1 SGHTA, CDR2 FQGTGA. The length of the CDR3 is 13 residues. V shed 5 bases and J shed 8 bases, with 13 bases lying between them. The CDR3 protein is CASSPKEADEQFF. Here the CDR3 DNA reads TGTGCCAGCAGCCCCAAGGAGGCCGATGAGCAGTTCTTC.

The rearrangement links TRBV9 to TRBJ2-2; 7 bases are a match to TRBD1. This CDR3 spans 15 amino acids. The V gene's germline CDR1 is SGDLS and CDR2 YYNGEE. Losses at the gene ends were 1 base for V and 3 bases for J; bases not matched to a gene: 3. The CDR3 DNA is TGTGCCAGCAGCGTAACAGGGGCGGACACCGGGGAGCTGTTTTTT. Translating gives CASSVTGADTGELFF. The entire variable domain, with the rest obtained from reference TRBV9 and TRBJ2-2, is as follows: DSGVTQTPKHLITATGQRVTLRCSPRSGDLSVYWYQQSLDQGLQFLIQYYNGEERAKGNILERFSAQQFPDLHSELNLSSLELGDSALYFCASSVTGADTGELFFGEGSRLTVL.

The chain has TRBV27 and TRBJ1-5; possibly TRBD1 for D (6 bases). This CDR3 comprises 14 residues. Trimming stripped 4 bases from V and 7 bases from J, with 14 bases between. Germline loops: CDR1 MNHEY, CDR2 SMNVEV (reference sequence). This CDR3 reads CASSSYRDRQPQHF. CDR3 nucleotides: TGTGCCAGCAGTTCTTACAGGGATCGACAGCCCCAGCATTTT.

Only one count was recorded for this clone. The chain joins TRBV10-2 to TRBJ2-5; the match to TRBD2 covers 10 bases. The V gene end was trimmed by 9 bases and the J gene end by 11 bases; junction bases not matched to a gene: 12. The germline gives CDR1 WSHSY, CDR2 SAAADI. The CDR3 extends over 13 amino acids. CDR3 protein: CASWPAGGGMQYF. The CDR3 DNA follows: TGCGCCAGTTGGCCAGCGGGGGGGGGTATGCAGTACTTC.

This clone has only a few counts. V usage is TRBV28 and J usage is TRBJ2-7, with D possibly TRBD1 on 5 matching bases. Germline values: CDR1 MDHEN, CDR2 SYDVKM. Between the trimmed V and J ends, which lost 4 bases and 3 bases, there was a span of 13 bases. The CDR3 sequence is 14 residues long. In DNA form, the CDR3 reads TGTGCCAGCAGTTCCCTGACAGCAGGCTACGAGCAGTACGTC. Translating gives CASSSLTAGYEQYV.

A few counts support this clone. The CDR3 spells CASSQDEQGTNEKLFF. The CDR3 DNA follows: TGTGCCAGCAGCCAAGATGAACAGGGGACTAATGAAAAACTGTTTTTT. The V call is TRBV4-2, the J call TRBJ1-4; 7 bases align to TRBD1. With 0 bases clipped from V and 2 bases from J, the junction kept 3 bases outside the gene matches. The CDR3 contains 16 residues. Germline lookup yields CDR1 LGHNA and CDR2 YNFKEQ.

This chain connects TRBV9 to TRBJ1-4, with D possibly TRBD1 on 6 matching bases. Trimming cost V 0 bases and J 2 bases, with 35 bases left between them. The CDR3 is made up of 24 amino acids. Germline CDR1 and CDR2: SGDLS and YYNGEE. CDR3 protein: CASSVGSWVETGEGLWSTNEKLFF. The CDR3 bases are TGTGCCAGCAGCGTAGGAAGTTGGGTGGAGACAGGAGAGGGTTTATGGAGTACTAATGAAAAACTGTTTTTT. The full variable domain, with the rest looked up from reference TRBV9 and TRBJ1-4, is DSGVTQTPKHLITATGQRVTLRCSPRSGDLSVYWYQQSLDQGLQFLIQYYNGEERAKGNILERFSAQQFPDLHSELNLSSLELGDSALYFCASSVGSWVETGEGLWSTNEKLFFGSGTQLSVL.